Below are 29 T cell receptor beta chains sequenced from a single sample in a study of CD8 T cells in ankylosing spondylitis. TCRdb reprocessed the 5' RACE reads with MiXCR, giving one entry per CDR3 protein. This sample yields some 130,000 distinct CDR3 sequences, of which more than 5.5% are seen a single time; around 12% belongs to the top ten. What was sequenced was blood, either unsorted or a sorted T cell fraction (not recorded which). These TCRs come from a female donor with ankylosing spondylitis or in good health (not recorded which).

This clonotype was found many times. The V gene is TRBV5-1, the J gene TRBJ2-6, with TRBD2 as a possible D gene (6 bases). This CDR3 spans 20 amino acids. V lost 0 bases, J lost 3 bases, and 22 bases lay in between. Germline-derived CDR1 and CDR2 are SGHRS and YFSETQ. CDR3 in amino acids: CASSLESQGRFLGGANVLTF. The CDR3 DNA reads TGCGCCAGCAGCTTGGAGTCACAAGGGAGGTTCTTGGGTGGGGCCAACGTCCTGACTTTC.

This clonotype was observed many times. The V gene is TRBV5-1, the J gene TRBJ2-4; 9 bases are shared with TRBD1. V dropped 4 bases and J dropped 7; count of bases not matched to a gene: 3. This CDR3 comprises 13 residues. Germline V gene sequence: CDR1 SGHRS, CDR2 YFSETQ. Here the CDR3 reads CASSTGQGNIQYF. The CDR3 DNA reads as TGCGCCAGCAGCACAGGACAGGGGAACATTCAGTACTTC.

This clonotype was seen at least ten times. V usage is TRBV20-1 and J usage is TRBJ2-1; TRBD2 is a possible D gene (6 bases). Germline CDR1 and CDR2: DFQATT and SNEGSKA (reference sequence). This CDR3 has 17 amino acids. V lost 1 base and J lost 2, with 18 bases in between. The CDR3 region is CSARGLEGRLTYNEQFF. The DNA for the CDR3 is TGCAGTGCTAGAGGTCTGGAGGGGCGGCTAACCTACAATGAGCAGTTCTTC.

This clonotype was detected many times. The genes are TRBV7-2 and TRBJ1-1; the D gene is possibly TRBD1 (5 bases). V was trimmed by 7 bases and J by 6 bases, leaving 12 bases between them. CDR1 and CDR2 (germline): SGHTA, FQGNSA. The length of the CDR3 is 12 residues. CDR3 DNA: TGTGCCAGCACCTATAGGGGTTCTGAAGCTTTCTTT. This translates into CASTYRGSEAFF.

This clonotype showed up many times. The V call is TRBV12-3 or TRBV12-4, the J call TRBJ2-3, with TRBD2 matching 9 bases. The V and J ends lost 5 bases and 0 bases, in that order; junction bases with no gene match: 6. The CDR3 covers 16 residues. CDR3 region: CASSALAGSSTDTQYF. Written as DNA, the CDR3 is TGTGCCAGCAGTGCCCTAGCGGGAAGTAGCACAGATACGCAGTATTTT.

This clonotype appeared many times. The chain has TRBV9 and TRBJ1-6; no clear D gene. Germline-derived CDR1 and CDR2 are SGDLS and YYNGEE. V lost 4 bases and J lost 6, with 11 bases in between. The CDR3 sequence is 14 residues long. The CDR3 is CASSPDVSNSPLHF. Here the CDR3 DNA reads TGTGCCAGCAGCCCCGACGTTTCTAATTCACCCCTCCACTTT.

This clonotype was observed many times. The chain has TRBV7-8 and TRBJ2-7, with D hard to call. This CDR3 is built from 17 residues. CDR1 is SGHVS and CDR2 is FQNEAQ in the germline V gene. V gave up 5 bases and J gave up 3 bases, with 23 bases separating them. The CDR3 DNA follows: TGTGCCAGCAGCCTCCGGGTCGGTACTATGAAAGACTACGAGCAGTACTTC. Translating it yields CASSLRVGTMKDYEQYF.

This clonotype came up many times. V is TRBV10-2 and J is TRBJ2-7; no clear D. Germline-derived CDR1 and CDR2 are WSHSY and SAAADI. This CDR3 is built from 14 residues. Trimming removed 5 bases from V and 6 bases from J, with 17 bases in between. This CDR3 reads CASSLVGEMSEQYF. The CDR3 DNA is TGCGCCAGCAGTTTGGTAGGTGAGATGAGCGAGCAGTACTTC.

On this clonotype: This may stem from a read error, because a much larger clone lies one nucleotide away. The rearrangement joins TRBV29-1 to TRBJ1-6; D ambiguous. The germline V gene has CDR1 SQVTM and CDR2 ANQGSEA. This CDR3 is built from 13 residues. The CDR3 coding sequence is TGCAGCGTAAAGGCTCGGGGAGATTCATCCCTCCACTTT. This sequence encodes CSVKARGDSSLHF.

This clonotype was seen ten or more times. J is TRBJ1-2 and V is TRBV15; tentatively, D is TRBD1 (6 bases). V shed 0 bases and J shed 7 bases, with 12 bases lying between them. In germline, CDR1 is LNHNV, CDR2 YYDKDF (reference sequence). This CDR3 comprises 14 residues. The CDR3 coding sequence is TGTGCCACCAGCAGAGATGACAGGTCTGGTGGCTACACCTTC. Translated: CATSRDDRSGGYTF.

This clonotype was picked up many times. This chain links TRBV5-1 with TRBJ1-5; 11 nucleotides agree with TRBD1. CDR1 SGHRS and CDR2 YFSETQ come from the germline V gene. V was pared by 3 bases and J by 8 bases, with 4 bases of the junction left unmatched. CDR3 size: 14 residues. CDR3: CASSWTGGPEPQHF. As DNA, the CDR3 is TGCGCCAGCAGCTGGACAGGGGGCCCGGAGCCCCAGCATTTT. The variable domain in full, with the rest retrieved from reference TRBV5-1 and TRBJ1-5, is KAGVTQTPRYLIKTRGQQVTLSCSPISGHRSVSWYQQTPGQGLQFLFEYFSETQRNKGNFPGRFSGRQFSNSRSEMNVSTLELGDSALYLCASSWTGGPEPQHFGDGTRLSIL.

This clonotype occurred many times. The chain has TRBV6-2 or TRBV6-3 and TRBJ1-5; maybe TRBD1 (5 bases). CDR3 length: 15 residues. Trimming took 5 bases from V and 4 from J, leaving 15 bases between them. In germline, CDR1 is MNHEY, CDR2 SVGEGT. This CDR3 reads CASSKLDRKNQPQHF. CDR3 DNA: TGTGCCAGCAGTAAATTAGACAGAAAAAATCAGCCCCAGCATTTT.

The rearrangement uses TRBV7-2 and TRBJ2-1; no reliable D call. Trimming shortened V by 3 bases and J by 8 bases, and 11 bases separated the two germline ends. The CDR3 runs 13 residues. Germline CDR1 reads SGHTA; CDR2 reads FQGNSA. CDR3 sequence (DNA): TGTGCCAGCAGCTTCCCTTATCGGGATGAGCAGTTCTTC. Protein product: CASSFPYRDEQFF.

This chain joins TRBV5-1 and TRBJ2-1; TRBD2 aligns across 7 bases. Trimming took 4 bases from V and 1 from J; bases not matched to a gene: 11. The CDR3 is 17 residues long. Germline V gene data show CDR1 as SGHRS and CDR2 as YFSETQ. Here the CDR3 DNA reads TGCGCCAGCAGCGAGGGACTACCACTAGAATCCTACAATGAGCAGTTCTTC. This codes for CASSEGLPLESYNEQFF.

This clonotype was observed at least ten times. The chain is built from TRBV25-1 and TRBJ1-6, with D maybe TRBD1 (5 bases). The CDR3 loop spans 12 amino acids. Germline V gene lookup returns CDR1 MGHDK and CDR2 SYGVNS. Trimming left V 4 bases short and J 9 bases short, with 7 bases between. CDR3 sequence (DNA): TGTGCCAGCAGTGGACAGTTTTCACCCCTCCACTTT. Translated: CASSGQFSPLHF.

This chain joins TRBV7-2 and TRBJ1-5, with 8 bases lining up with TRBD1. The CDR3 has 15 residues. Germline CDR1 reads SGHTA; CDR2 reads FQGNSA. V lost 1 base to trimming and J lost 3 bases; unmatched junction nucleotides: 2. In DNA form, the CDR3 reads TGTGCCAGCAGCTTAGTGACAGGGGTCAATCAGCCCCAGCATTTT. Translated, it gives CASSLVTGVNQPQHF.

This clonotype was detected many times. The genes are TRBV6-1 and TRBJ1-1; TRBD1 might be the D (5 bases). CDR1 and CDR2 from the germline V gene are MNHNS and SASEGT. Trimming stripped 7 bases from V and 4 bases from J, with 10 bases between. This CDR3 has 12 amino acids. The CDR3 reads CASTDSLTEAFF. CDR3 nucleotides: TGTGCCAGCACCGACAGTCTCACTGAAGCTTTCTTT.

The chain is built from TRBV5-1 and TRBJ1-2; no firm D call. Germline V gene sequence: CDR1 SGHRS, CDR2 YFSETQ. The germline V and J ends were trimmed by 0 bases and 2 bases, with 8 bases remaining between them. The CDR3 length is 14 residues. CDR3 bases: TGCGCCAGCAGCTTGGCCTACGGGAACTATGGCTACACCTTC. Its protein is CASSLAYGNYGYTF. The full variable domain, completed using reference TRBV5-1 and TRBJ1-2, is KAGVTQTPRYLIKTRGQQVTLSCSPISGHRSVSWYQQTPGQGLQFLFEYFSETQRNKGNFPGRFSGRQFSNSRSEMNVSTLELGDSALYLCASSLAYGNYGYTFGSGTRLTVV.

This clonotype was counted ten times or more. The V gene is TRBV5-1, the J gene TRBJ2-5; D remains unclear. Trimming left V 0 bases short and J 2 bases short, with 8 bases between. Germline assignment: CDR1 SGHRS and CDR2 YFSETQ. The CDR3 covers 14 residues. This chain's CDR3 is CASSLVSFQETQYF. DNA for the CDR3: TGCGCCAGCAGCTTGGTGTCCTTTCAAGAGACCCAGTACTTC. The variable domain in full, with the rest retrieved from reference TRBV5-1 and TRBJ2-5, is KAGVTQTPRYLIKTRGQQVTLSCSPISGHRSVSWYQQTPGQGLQFLFEYFSETQRNKGNFPGRFSGRQFSNSRSEMNVSTLELGDSALYLCASSLVSFQETQYFGPGTRLLVL.

This clonotype was seen repeatedly, ten times or more. CDR3 sequence: CASSPVLWGQGIESGNTIYF. CDR3 nucleotides: TGTGCCAGCAGCCCCGTCCTCTGGGGACAGGGGATAGAATCTGGAAACACCATATATTTT. J is TRBJ1-3 and V is TRBV7-9, with TRBD1 matching 10 bases. The CDR3 is 20 amino acids. V lost 5 bases and J lost 1; bases outside the gene matches: 17. Germline values: CDR1 SEHNR, CDR2 FQNEAQ (reference sequence).

In this sample, this clonotype turned up a few times. This sequence joins TRBV12-3 or TRBV12-4 and TRBJ2-1; D is possibly TRBD2 (6 bases). Trimming cost V 4 bases and J 7 bases, with 17 bases left between them. The CDR3 covers 15 residues. DNA for the CDR3: TGTGCCAGCAGTTCACGGGGCGGGGAGGAAAATGAGCAGTTCTTC. Translated: CASSSRGGEENEQFF.

Ten or more counts support this clonotype. The chain joins TRBV7-9 to TRBJ2-5; possible D gene TRBD2, 7 bases. Germline CDR1 SEHNR, CDR2 FQNEAQ (reference sequence). V lost 5 bases to trimming and J lost 7 bases, with 17 bases between them. The CDR3 runs 14 residues. CDR3 in DNA: TGTGCCAGCAGCCCCTCGGGAAGGGGGGGGACCCAGTACTTC. Its protein product is CASSPSGRGGTQYF.

This clonotype was observed a handful of times. V gene TRBV7-9 combines with J gene TRBJ1-1; D remains unclear. The CDR3 totals 12 residues. V was cut by 5 bases and J by 5 bases, with 9 bases left in between. Germline loops: CDR1 SEHNR, CDR2 FQNEAQ (reference sequence). CDR3 DNA sequence: TGTGCCAGCAGCGATGGGGTAACTGAAGCTTTCTTT. Protein: CASSDGVTEAFF.

This clonotype appeared many times. The gene calls are TRBV6-2 or TRBV6-3 and TRBJ1-6, with D maybe TRBD1 (5 bases). Germline V gene data show CDR1 as MNHEY and CDR2 as SVGEGT. This CDR3 has 17 amino acids. The ends were cut back, 6 bases at V and 6 bases at J, with 21 bases in the middle. CDR3 amino acids: CASSKAIETGFNSPLHF. CDR3 bases: TGTGCCAGCAGCAAAGCCATTGAAACAGGCTTTAATTCACCCCTCCACTTT.

This clonotype was counted many times. The chain uses TRBV4-1 and TRBJ2-2; 11 nucleotides match TRBD1. Germline CDR1 and CDR2: MGHRA and YSYEKL. Germline trimming cut 6 bases from V and 5 bases from J; bases unmatched to any gene: 5. CDR3 length: 15 residues. The CDR3 region is CASRPGQGGTGELFF. The CDR3 DNA reads TGCGCCAGCAGACCGGGACAGGGGGGGACCGGGGAGCTGTTTTTT.

In this sample, this clonotype turned up a few times. The rearrangement uses TRBV7-3 and TRBJ1-1; no reliable D call. The CDR3 runs 14 residues. The germline V gene has CDR1 SGHTA and CDR2 FQGTGA. V was trimmed by 4 bases and J by 1 base, leaving 10 bases between them. CDR3 region: CASSSVGPNTEAFF. CDR3 DNA: TGTGCCAGCAGCTCGGTAGGGCCGAACACTGAAGCTTTCTTT.

Many counts were recorded for this clonotype. This CDR3 reads CAISEEAPRETQYF. Written as DNA, the CDR3 is TGTGCCATCAGTGAGGAGGCTCCGAGGGAGACCCAGTACTTC. This sequence joins TRBV10-3 and TRBJ2-5; D is unclear. Germline V CDR1 and CDR2: ENHRY, SYGVKD. This CDR3 spans 14 amino acids. V was trimmed by 2 bases and J by 5 bases, leaving 12 bases between them.

This clonotype was seen ten or more times. The chain combines TRBV14 with TRBJ2-3; D gene uncertain. Germline CDR1 SGHDN, CDR2 FVKESK. V gave up 2 bases and J gave up 1 base, with 4 bases separating them. The CDR3 sequence is 13 residues long. CDR3: CASSQQGTDTQYF. The CDR3 region has the DNA TGTGCCAGCAGCCAACAGGGCACAGATACGCAGTATTTT.

This clonotype was counted at least ten times. The rearrangement uses TRBV4-2 and TRBJ1-1; no clear D. The CDR3 is 14 residues long. V was shortened by 4 bases and J by 6 bases, with 15 bases between the two germline ends. Germline V gene lookup returns CDR1 LGHNA and CDR2 YNFKEQ. This CDR3 reads CASSPTTGKPEAFF. CDR3 DNA: TGTGCCAGCAGCCCGACGACCGGAAAACCTGAAGCTTTCTTT.